These 9 T cell receptor beta chains were sequenced from one sample in a study of OX40 agonist ivuxolimab in advanced cancers. Clones were read by immunoSEQ multiplex PCR, and TCRdb kept only the in-frame ones, dropping some. The profile shows 55,000 to 65,000 clones, about four fifths of them singletons. The material sequenced was CD4+ or CD8+ T cells sorted from blood, taken in a trial of the OX40 agonist ivuxolimab. The receptors shown here come from an adult with an advanced solid tumor such as melanoma, head and neck, liver or kidney cancer.

V and J are TRBV18 and TRBJ2-7; the D gene is possibly TRBD2 (6 bases). Germline CDR1 is KGHSH and CDR2 is LQKENI. Trimming removed 3 bases from V and 2 bases from J, with 14 bases in between. The CDR3 runs to 15 residues. The CDR3 nucleotides read TGTGCCAGCTCACCCGGGGGTTTAGGGACCTACGAGCAGTACTTC. This encodes CASSPGGLGTYEQYF.

The chain recombines TRBV21-1 with TRBJ1-2; TRBD1 was called by the table and not checked on the DNA. TRBV21-1 is a listed pseudogene. The CDR3 length is 13 residues. CDR3 in DNA: TGTGCCAGCAGCAGAAAACAGGGAAAGGGCTACACCTTC. Its protein product is CASSRKQGKGYTF.

The chain employs TRBV6-4 and TRBJ1-2; D possibly corresponds to TRBD1 (5 bases). The V end was cut by 7 bases, the J end by 4 bases, with 16 bases between. The CDR3 length is 14 residues. Germline V gives CDR1 MRHNA, CDR2 SNTAGT. The CDR3 DNA sequence: TGTGCCAGCAAGCCAGACAGCTATAGCTATGGCTACACCTTC. Translation gives CASKPDSYSYGYTF.

V and J are TRBV19 and TRBJ1-1; D might be TRBD1 (6 bases). CDR1 is LNHDA, CDR2 SQIVND, per germline (reference sequence). The CDR3 extends over 15 amino acids. The V end lost 6 bases, the J end lost 2 bases, and 16 bases lay between the germline ends. CDR3 in DNA: TGTGCCAGTAGATCCTGGGCAGGGGTTAACACTGAAGCTTTCTTT. Its protein product is CASRSWAGVNTEAFF.

The V call is TRBV5-1, the J call TRBJ2-1, with TRBD2 identical over 9 bases. Trimming cost V 0 bases and J 10 bases; bases outside gene matches: 8. This CDR3 has 15 residues. Germline values: CDR1 SGHRS, CDR2 YFSETQ. The CDR3 here is CASSLVRAGGDEQFF. The CDR3 region has the DNA TGCGCCAGCAGCTTGGTTAGGGCGGGAGGGGACGAGCAGTTCTTC.

This chain uses TRBV28 with TRBJ1-1; D is undetermined. CDR3 length: 13 amino acids. V shed 4 bases and J shed 6 bases, with 12 bases lying between them. CDR1 is MDHEN and CDR2 is SYDVKM in the germline V gene. CDR3 coding DNA: TGTGCCAGCAGTTCCCCCTTCAGACCTGAAGCTTTCTTT. It codes for CASSSPFRPEAFF.

The chain joins TRBV5-5 to TRBJ2-7, with 8 bases that match TRBD1. The CDR3 contains 16 residues. J gave up 1 base and V 4 bases, and 10 bases lay outside the gene matches. Germline loops: CDR1 SGHKS, CDR2 YYEKEE (reference sequence). The CDR3 sequence: CASSAWTGSLSYEQYF. CDR3 DNA: TGTGCCAGCAGCGCATGGACAGGGTCGCTTTCCTACGAGCAGTACTTC.

This clone has just a few counts. The V gene is TRBV28, the J gene TRBJ2-1; 9 nucleotides line up with TRBD2. Unmatched junction bases numbered 17, after V lost 5 bases and J lost 6 bases. The CDR3 contains 18 residues. Germline V gene lookup returns CDR1 MDHEN and CDR2 SYDVKM. The CDR3 loop reads CASSPGSFGTSKTNEQFF. The CDR3, as DNA: TGTGCCAGCAGTCCTGGCTCTTTCGGGACTAGCAAGACCAATGAGCAGTTCTTC.

V usage is TRBV19 and J usage is TRBJ2-3, with D perhaps assigned TRBD1 or TRBD2 (6 bases each). Germline CDR1 is LNHDA and CDR2 is SQIVND (reference sequence). The germline V and J ends were trimmed by 3 bases and 3 bases, with 19 bases remaining between them. The CDR3 spans 17 residues. This CDR3 reads CASSISEGGGGTDTQYF. The CDR3 DNA follows: TGTGCCAGTAGTATCAGCGAGGGGGGCGGCGGTACAGATACGCAGTATTTT.